Here is one T cell receptor (beta chain) with its context. Germline loops: CDR1 SEHNR, CDR2 FQNEAQ (reference sequence). The length of the CDR3 is 15 residues. Trimming removed 5 bases from V and 2 bases from J, with 15 bases in between. This entry belongs to a study of blood T cell repertoires in COVID-19. Whole-study context: Both acute and convalescent COVID-19 samples were obtained from the United States, Italy and Spain. Nucleic acid was either cDNA or gDNA, and it came from T cells, B-cell-depleted T cells, or PBMCs.

Cohort allocation depended upon clinical history that participants reported. Original handling: Counts of nucleated cells, estimated from reference gene primer amplification, were obtained. Sequencing was performed with immunoSEQ multiplex PCR; in TCRdb, only in-frame clones are kept and a portion is missing. Clonal size and the V and J genes are those of that table, whereas D and trimming came from the DNA. The table shows 200,000 to 250,000 clones, with just under 85% occurring only once. The TCR sequence derives from a woman aged 35 to 49 with acute COVID-19. The gene calls are TRBV7-9 and TRBJ1-1, with D possibly TRBD1 on 6 matching bases. The specimen sequenced was PBMCs or T cells enriched from blood (not recorded which). The CDR3 sequence is CASSDTGRPNTEAFF. Written as DNA, the CDR3 is TGTGCCAGCAGCGACACAGGGCGTCCTAACACTGAAGCTTTCTTT.